Presented here are 19 T cell receptor beta chains from one specimen sequenced in a study of identifying expanded T cells in peripheral blood. Some clones are missing from TCRdb's copy, which holds only in-frame ones; the method was immunoSEQ multiplex PCR. The data contain roughly 56,000 clones, approximately 80% of them singletons. The sample was blood. Receptor source: a person aged 18 to 69 in good health.

The rearrangement uses TRBV9 and TRBJ1-1; perhaps TRBD1 as D (6 bases). The CDR3 sequence is 14 residues long. Germline V gene lookup returns CDR1 SGDLS and CDR2 YYNGEE. The ends were cut back, 4 bases at V and 5 bases at J, with 15 bases in the middle. The CDR3 nucleotides read TGTGCCAGCAGCATGCGACAGGCGGGGACTGAAGCTTTCTTT. Protein sequence: CASSMRQAGTEAFF.

The chain uses TRBV5-1 and TRBJ1-4, with 10 bases aligning to TRBD1. V was pared by 4 bases and J by 1 base, with 4 bases of the junction left unmatched. Germline lookup yields CDR1 SGHRS and CDR2 YFSETQ. This CDR3 spans 16 amino acids. The CDR3 is CASSLRTGGTNEKLFF. DNA of the CDR3: TGCGCCAGCAGCCTCCGGACAGGGGGAACTAATGAAAAACTGTTTTTT.

The chain is built from TRBV11-3 and TRBJ2-6; 10 bases align to TRBD1. Germline trimming cut 5 bases from V and 2 bases from J; bases unmatched to any gene: 9. Germline CDR1 and CDR2: SGHNT and YENEEA. The CDR3 spans 18 residues. CDR3 protein: CASSPLGQGMTGANVLTF. In DNA, the CDR3 is TGTGCCAGCAGCCCACTGGGACAGGGGATGACTGGGGCCAACGTCCTGACTTTC.

DNA for the CDR3: TGTGCCAGCAGCGTAGAGAAAACCTCTGGGGCCAACGTCCTGACTTTC. This encodes CASSVEKTSGANVLTF. The rearrangement links TRBV9 to TRBJ2-6; D remains unclear. Germline loops: CDR1 SGDLS, CDR2 YYNGEE. V was shortened by 0 bases and J by 0 bases, with 7 bases between the two germline ends. The CDR3 has 16 amino acids.

The chain couples TRBV5-1 to TRBJ2-5; TRBD2 aligns across 10 bases. CDR3 length: 17 residues. Germline V CDR1 and CDR2: SGHRS, YFSETQ. J gave up 5 bases and V 3 bases, and 13 bases lay outside the gene matches. The CDR3: CASSSGTSVKVGETQYF. The CDR3 DNA reads TGCGCCAGCAGCTCCGGGACTAGCGTTAAGGTGGGGGAGACCCAGTACTTC. Variable domain in full (rest from reference TRBV5-1 and TRBJ2-5): KAGVTQTPRYLIKTRGQQVTLSCSPISGHRSVSWYQQTPGQGLQFLFEYFSETQRNKGNFPGRFSGRQFSNSRSEMNVSTLELGDSALYLCASSSGTSVKVGETQYFGPGTRLLVL.

V and J are TRBV19 and TRBJ2-7; D is unclear. Looked up from germline, CDR1 is LNHDA and CDR2 is SQIVND (reference sequence). The CDR3 is 15 residues long. V lost 3 bases and J 0 bases, leaving 12 bases between the germline ends. The CDR3 loop is CASSISGSRSYEQYF. The CDR3 region has the DNA TGTGCCAGTAGTATCTCCGGGTCCCGCTCCTACGAGCAGTACTTC.

In nucleotides, the CDR3 is TGTGCCAGCAGCTGGGGGCACGGGACAGGGGGCTTCGAGCAGTACTTC. Translated, it gives CASSWGHGTGGFEQYF. The genes are TRBV7-9 and TRBJ2-7; 12 bases map to TRBD1. Trimming cost V 4 bases and J 6 bases; bases outside gene matches: 10. Germline V lookup: CDR1 SEHNR, CDR2 FQNEAQ (reference sequence). This CDR3 is built from 16 residues.

The gene calls are TRBV5-4 and TRBJ2-2; a possible D gene is TRBD2 (6 bases). Between the trimmed V and J ends, which lost 0 bases and 5 bases, there was a span of 14 bases. This CDR3 region has 16 residues. The germline V gene has CDR1 SGHNT and CDR2 YYREEE (reference sequence). The CDR3 region is CASSLVSRAGTGELFF. The CDR3 DNA reads as TGTGCCAGCAGCTTGGTGTCCAGGGCGGGGACCGGGGAGCTGTTTTTT.

The chain uses TRBV19 and TRBJ1-1, with TRBD1 as a possible D gene (5 bases). CDR3 length: 15 amino acids. Trimming left V 6 bases short and J 0 bases short, with 14 bases between. From germline, CDR1 is LNHDA and CDR2 SQIVND (reference sequence). CDR3 in amino acids: CASRSQGALNTEAFF. CDR3 bases: TGTGCCAGTAGAAGCCAGGGCGCATTGAACACTGAAGCTTTCTTT.

The V gene is TRBV7-9, the J gene TRBJ2-1; the D gene could be TRBD1 or TRBD2 (7 bases each). This CDR3 spans 15 amino acids. Trimming stripped 5 bases from V and 3 bases from J, with 14 bases between. Germline assignment: CDR1 SEHNR and CDR2 FQNEAQ (reference sequence). Here the CDR3 reads CASSPGGGLYNEQFF. In DNA, the CDR3 is TGTGCCAGCAGCCCAGGGGGAGGGCTCTACAATGAGCAGTTCTTC.

This clone showed up just a few times. V usage is TRBV6-5 and J usage is TRBJ1-1; 8 nucleotides align to TRBD1. The CDR3 has 12 amino acids. Germline loops: CDR1 MNHEY, CDR2 SVGAGI. J was trimmed by 8 bases and V by 7 bases; bases with no gene match: 6. DNA of the CDR3: TGTGCCAGCACCCCGCGGACAGGGGAAGCTTTCTTT. This encodes CASTPRTGEAFF.

This chain uses TRBV7-6 with TRBJ2-1; no firm D call. V shed 3 bases and J shed 6 bases, with 9 bases lying between them. Germline values: CDR1 SGHVS, CDR2 FNYEAQ. The CDR3 runs to 13 residues. As DNA, the CDR3 is TGTGCCAGCAGCTTGCGTGGGGTCAATGAGCAGTTCTTC. Its translation is CASSLRGVNEQFF.

The V call is TRBV6-5, the J call TRBJ2-7; D is possibly TRBD1 (6 bases). V lost 2 bases to trimming and J lost 2 bases, with 10 bases between them. The CDR3 is 14 amino acids. From germline, CDR1 is MNHEY and CDR2 SVGAGI. The CDR3 loop is CASSYGPGAYEQYV. CDR3 coding DNA: TGTGCCAGCAGTTACGGCCCAGGGGCCTACGAGCAGTACGTC.

DNA for the CDR3: TGTGCCATCAGTGGCTCCGACAGTTATCAGCCCCAGCATTTT. This sequence encodes CAISGSDSYQPQHF. V gene TRBV10-3 combines with J gene TRBJ1-5, with D possibly matching TRBD1 (5 bases). Germline V gene lookup returns CDR1 ENHRY and CDR2 SYGVKD. Deletions cut 4 bases from V and 5 bases from J, with 12 bases between. The length of the CDR3 is 14 residues.

This chain connects TRBV14 to TRBJ1-3; possibly TRBD1 for D (6 bases). The CDR3 covers 16 residues. V was shortened by 4 bases and J by 0 bases, with 13 bases between the two germline ends. The V gene's germline CDR1 is SGHDN and CDR2 FVKESK. The CDR3 region has the DNA TGTGCCAGCAGCCTGATAGGGGGGATCTCTGGAAACACCATATATTTT. Its translation: CASSLIGGISGNTIYF.

This clone was seen a single time. The V gene is TRBV5-4, the J gene TRBJ2-7, with 9 bases fitting TRBD1. V lost 4 bases and J lost 6; bases outside the gene matches: 8. The germline gives CDR1 SGHNT, CDR2 YYREEE (reference sequence). This CDR3 contains 14 residues. Written as DNA, the CDR3 is TGTGCCAGCAGCGACCCGGGACAGGGCCTCGAGCAGTACTTC. This encodes CASSDPGQGLEQYF.

In its sample, this clone was seen once. The V gene is TRBV10-3, the J gene TRBJ1-2; TRBD1 might be the D (5 bases). CDR3 length equals 13 residues. Trimming removed 3 bases from V and 1 base from J, with 6 bases in between. CDR1 ENHRY and CDR2 SYGVKD come from the germline V gene. The CDR3 loop is CAISEQVNYGYTF. The CDR3 region has the DNA TGTGCCATCAGTGAACAGGTTAACTATGGCTACACCTTC.

This chain joins TRBV18 and TRBJ2-5; perhaps TRBD1 as D (7 bases). The CDR3 loop spans 15 amino acids. Trimming shortened V by 6 bases and J by 1 base, and 15 bases separated the two germline ends. Germline V gene lookup returns CDR1 KGHSH and CDR2 LQKENI. The CDR3 region is CASSQNQGGQETQYF. The DNA of the CDR3 is TGTGCCAGCTCTCAAAACCAGGGGGGCCAAGAGACCCAGTACTTC.

The rearrangement joins TRBV5-6 to TRBJ2-4, with D possibly being TRBD2 (5 bases). The CDR3 totals 15 residues. Germline assignment: CDR1 SGHDT and CDR2 YYEEEE. V lost 4 bases to trimming and J lost 3 bases, with 14 bases between them. CDR3 nucleotide sequence: TGTGCCAGCAGCGGAGGAATTCGGGTCAAAAACATTCAGTACTTC. It translates to CASSGGIRVKNIQYF.